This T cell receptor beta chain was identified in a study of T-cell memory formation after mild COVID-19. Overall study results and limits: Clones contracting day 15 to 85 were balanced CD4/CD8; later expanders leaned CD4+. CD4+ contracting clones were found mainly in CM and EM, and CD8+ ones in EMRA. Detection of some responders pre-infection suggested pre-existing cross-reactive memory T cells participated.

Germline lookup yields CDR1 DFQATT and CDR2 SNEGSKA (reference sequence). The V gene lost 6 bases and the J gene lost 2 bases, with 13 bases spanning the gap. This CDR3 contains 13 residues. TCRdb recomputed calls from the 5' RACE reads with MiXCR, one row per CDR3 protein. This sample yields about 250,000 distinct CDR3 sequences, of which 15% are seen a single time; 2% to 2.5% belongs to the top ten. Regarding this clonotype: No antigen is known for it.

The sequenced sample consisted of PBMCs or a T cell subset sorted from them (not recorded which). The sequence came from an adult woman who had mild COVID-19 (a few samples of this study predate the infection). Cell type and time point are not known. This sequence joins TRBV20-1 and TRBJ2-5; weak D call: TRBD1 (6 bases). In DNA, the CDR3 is TGCAGTGCCGATCAGGGGATACAAGAGACCCAGTACTTC. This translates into CSADQGIQETQYF.